This section outlines one T cell receptor beta chain sequence together with its context. Its cognate antigen is unknown. This record belongs to a study of T cells after posttransplantation cyclophosphamide. The study, taken as a whole, reports: Tissue-infiltrating T cells from skin or gut overlapped little with blood T cells.

Method: immunoSEQ multiplex PCR; TCRdb's copy keeps in-frame clones and lacks some. The sample shows some 20,000 clones, over 70% of them seen only once. Trimming removed 4 bases from V and 6 bases from J; junction bases left unmatched: 4. CDR3 length: 13 residues. Germline V gene sequence: CDR1 SGHKS, CDR2 YYEKEE (reference sequence). A marrow graft followed busulfan-fludarabine conditioning, with cyclophosphamide on days +3 and +4. The material was PBMCs, obtained after an allogeneic stem cell transplant with post-transplant cyclophosphamide. The chain has TRBV5-5 and TRBJ1-2; 9 bases map to TRBD1. This clonotype was sampled from a male patient aged 25-45 years who received an allogeneic stem cell transplant from a related donor, was CMV-positive, and had acute GVHD only. Some T cells may be graft donor cells. CDR3 coding DNA: TGTGCCAGCAGCGTCACAGGGGGCGATGGCTACACCTTC. As protein: CASSVTGGDGYTF. Based on the CDR3 plus reference TRBV5-5 and TRBJ1-2, the full variable domain is DAGVTQSPTHLIKTRGQQVTLRCSPISGHKSVSWYQQVLGQGPQFIFQYYEKEERGRGNFPDRFSARQFPNYSSELNVNALLLGDSALYLCASSVTGGDGYTFGSGTRLTVV.